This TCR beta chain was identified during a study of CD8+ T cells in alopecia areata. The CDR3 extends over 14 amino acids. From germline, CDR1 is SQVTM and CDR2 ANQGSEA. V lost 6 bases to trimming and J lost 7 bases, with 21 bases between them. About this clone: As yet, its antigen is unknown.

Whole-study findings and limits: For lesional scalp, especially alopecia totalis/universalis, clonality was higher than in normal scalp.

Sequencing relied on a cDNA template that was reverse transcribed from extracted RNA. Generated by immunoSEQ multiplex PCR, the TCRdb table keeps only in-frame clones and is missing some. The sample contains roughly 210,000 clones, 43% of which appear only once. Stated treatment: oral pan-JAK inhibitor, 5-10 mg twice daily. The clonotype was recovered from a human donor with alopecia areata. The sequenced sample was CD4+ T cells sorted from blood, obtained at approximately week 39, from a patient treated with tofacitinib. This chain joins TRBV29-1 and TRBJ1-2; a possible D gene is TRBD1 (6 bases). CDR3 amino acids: CSVGWDTSGGGYTF. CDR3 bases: TGCAGCGTGGGGTGGGACACCTCTGGGGGTGGCTACACCTTC. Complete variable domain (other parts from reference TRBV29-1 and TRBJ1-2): SAVISQKPSRDICQRGTSLTIQCQVDSQVTMMFWYRQQPGQSLTLIATANQGSEATYESGFVIDKFPISRPNLTFSTLTVSNMSPEDSSIYLCSVGWDTSGGGYTFGSGTRLTVV.